This TCR beta chain stems from a study of T cell responses to AZD1222 COVID-19 vaccine. Across the whole study: Second-dose schedules of about 4 or about 12 weeks were combined.

Trimming removed 0 bases from V and 3 bases from J, with 12 bases in between. In germline, CDR1 is LGHNA, CDR2 YSLEER. CDR3 length: 15 amino acids. The method was immunoSEQ multiplex PCR; TCRdb's version includes in-frame clones alone and lacks a portion of them. The data contain about 150,000 clones, about nine tenths of them seen just once; the ten biggest clones take up roughly 3.1%. This sequence originates from an adult in good health. This chain joins TRBV4-3 and TRBJ2-7; D ambiguous. The sample here was peripheral blood, taken on day 0 of AZD1222 vaccination. DNA of the CDR3: TGCGCCAGCAGCCAAGATCCATCCCCGAGCTACGAGCAGTACTTC. Translation: CASSQDPSPSYEQYF.